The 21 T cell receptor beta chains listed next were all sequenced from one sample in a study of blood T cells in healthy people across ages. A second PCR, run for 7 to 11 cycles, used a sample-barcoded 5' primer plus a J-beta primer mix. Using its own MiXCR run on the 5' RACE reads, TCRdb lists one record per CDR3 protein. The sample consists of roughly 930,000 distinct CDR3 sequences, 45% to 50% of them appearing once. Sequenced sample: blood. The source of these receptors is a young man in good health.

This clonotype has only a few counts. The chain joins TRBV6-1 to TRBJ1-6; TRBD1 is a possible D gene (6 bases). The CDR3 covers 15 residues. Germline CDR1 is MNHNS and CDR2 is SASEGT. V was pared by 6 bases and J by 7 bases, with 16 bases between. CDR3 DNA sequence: TGTGCCAGCAGCATGACAGGACAGTTCAATTCACCCCTCCACTTT. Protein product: CASSMTGQFNSPLHF.

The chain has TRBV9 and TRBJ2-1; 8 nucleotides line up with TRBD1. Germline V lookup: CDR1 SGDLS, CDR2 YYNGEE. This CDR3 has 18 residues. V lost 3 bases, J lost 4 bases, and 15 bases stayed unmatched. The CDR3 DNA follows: TGTGCCAGCAGCGGCGGGGACAGGATGAAGGGGCATTACAATGAGCAGTTCTTC. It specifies CASSGGDRMKGHYNEQFF.

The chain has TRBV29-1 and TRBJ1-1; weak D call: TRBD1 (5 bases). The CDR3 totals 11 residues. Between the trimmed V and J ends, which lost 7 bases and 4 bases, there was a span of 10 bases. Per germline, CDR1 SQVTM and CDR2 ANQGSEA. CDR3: CSGRDGTEAFF. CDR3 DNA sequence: TGCAGCGGCAGGGATGGCACTGAAGCTTTCTTT.

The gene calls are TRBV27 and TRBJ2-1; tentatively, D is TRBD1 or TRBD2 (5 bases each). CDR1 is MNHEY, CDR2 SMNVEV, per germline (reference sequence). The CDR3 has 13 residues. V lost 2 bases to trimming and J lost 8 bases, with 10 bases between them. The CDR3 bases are TGTGCCAGCAGTTTAATGAGGGGAGATGAGCAGTTCTTC. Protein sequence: CASSLMRGDEQFF.

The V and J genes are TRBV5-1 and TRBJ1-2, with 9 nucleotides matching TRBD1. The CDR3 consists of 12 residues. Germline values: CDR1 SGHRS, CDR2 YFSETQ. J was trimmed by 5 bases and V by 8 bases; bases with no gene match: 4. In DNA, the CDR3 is TGCGCCAGTAAAGGACAGGGGTATGGCTACACCTTC. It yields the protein CASKGQGYGYTF.

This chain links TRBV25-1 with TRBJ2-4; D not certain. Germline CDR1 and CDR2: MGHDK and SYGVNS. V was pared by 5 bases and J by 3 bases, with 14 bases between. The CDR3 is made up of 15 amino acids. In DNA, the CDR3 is TGTGCCAGCAGTCCTCGGGTTAGGGACAAAAACATTCAGTACTTC. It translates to CASSPRVRDKNIQYF.

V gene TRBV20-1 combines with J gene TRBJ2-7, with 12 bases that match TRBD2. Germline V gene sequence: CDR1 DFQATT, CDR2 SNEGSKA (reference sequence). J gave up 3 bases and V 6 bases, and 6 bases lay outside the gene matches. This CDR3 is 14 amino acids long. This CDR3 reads CSARLAGDNYEQYF. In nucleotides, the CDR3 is TGCAGTGCCCGACTAGCGGGAGATAACTACGAGCAGTACTTC.

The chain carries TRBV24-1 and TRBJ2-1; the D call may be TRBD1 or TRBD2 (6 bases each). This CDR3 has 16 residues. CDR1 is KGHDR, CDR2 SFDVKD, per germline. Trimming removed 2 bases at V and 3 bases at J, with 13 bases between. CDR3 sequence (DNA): TGTGCCACCAGTGATTGGGAAGGGGGGAGCTACAATGAGCAGTTCTTC. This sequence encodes CATSDWEGGSYNEQFF.

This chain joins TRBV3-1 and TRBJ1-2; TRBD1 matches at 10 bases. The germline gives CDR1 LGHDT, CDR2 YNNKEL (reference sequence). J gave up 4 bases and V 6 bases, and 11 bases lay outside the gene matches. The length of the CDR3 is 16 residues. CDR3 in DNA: TGTGCCAGCAGTACCATTGGACAGGGGGGATCCTATGGCTACACCTTC. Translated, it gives CASSTIGQGGSYGYTF.

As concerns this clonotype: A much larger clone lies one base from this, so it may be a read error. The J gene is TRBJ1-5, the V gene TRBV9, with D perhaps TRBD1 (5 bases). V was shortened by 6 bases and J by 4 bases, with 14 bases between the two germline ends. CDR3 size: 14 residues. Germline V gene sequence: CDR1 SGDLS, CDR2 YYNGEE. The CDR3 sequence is CASNGGINNQPQHF. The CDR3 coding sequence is TGTGCCAGCAATGGGGGTATTAATAATCAGCCCCAGCATTTT.

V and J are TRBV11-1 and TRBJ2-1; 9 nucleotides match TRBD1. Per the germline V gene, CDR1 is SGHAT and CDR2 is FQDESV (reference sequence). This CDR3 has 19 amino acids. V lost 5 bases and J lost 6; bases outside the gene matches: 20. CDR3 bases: TGTGCCAGCAGCCGGAAAACAGGGGGCCTCGTTTCATCTGTCAATGAGCAGTTCTTC. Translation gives CASSRKTGGLVSSVNEQFF.

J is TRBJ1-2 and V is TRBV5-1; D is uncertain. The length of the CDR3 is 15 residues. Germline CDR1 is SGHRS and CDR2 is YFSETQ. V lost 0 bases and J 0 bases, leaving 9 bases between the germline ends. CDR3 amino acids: CASSLGTESNYGYTF. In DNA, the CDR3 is TGCGCCAGCAGCTTGGGGACGGAGTCTAACTATGGCTACACCTTC.

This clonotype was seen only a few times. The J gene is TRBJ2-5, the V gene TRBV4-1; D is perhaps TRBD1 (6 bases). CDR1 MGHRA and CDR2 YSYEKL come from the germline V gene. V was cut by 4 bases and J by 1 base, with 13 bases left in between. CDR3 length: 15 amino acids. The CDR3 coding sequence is TGCGCCAGCAGCCTTTTGGCACAGGGCCAAGAGACCCAGTACTTC. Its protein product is CASSLLAQGQETQYF.

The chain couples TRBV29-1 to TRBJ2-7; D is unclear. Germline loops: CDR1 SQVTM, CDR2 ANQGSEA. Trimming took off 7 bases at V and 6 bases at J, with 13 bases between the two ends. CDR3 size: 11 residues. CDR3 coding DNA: TGCAGCGCCTTCGAGCGTGGCGAGCAGTACTTC. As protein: CSAFERGEQYF.

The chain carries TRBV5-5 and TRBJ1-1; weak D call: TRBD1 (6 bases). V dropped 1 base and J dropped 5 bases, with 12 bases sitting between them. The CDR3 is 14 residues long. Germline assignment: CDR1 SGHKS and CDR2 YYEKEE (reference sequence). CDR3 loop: CASSLPRGGTEAFF. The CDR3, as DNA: TGTGCCAGCAGCTTGCCCAGGGGTGGAACTGAAGCTTTCTTT.

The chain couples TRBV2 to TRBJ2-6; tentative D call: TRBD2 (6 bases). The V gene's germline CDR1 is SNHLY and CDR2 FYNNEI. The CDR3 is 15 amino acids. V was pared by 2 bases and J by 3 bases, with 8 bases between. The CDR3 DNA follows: TGTGCCAGCAGTGAATTCGGGAGTGGGGCCAACGTCCTGACTTTC. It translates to CASSEFGSGANVLTF.

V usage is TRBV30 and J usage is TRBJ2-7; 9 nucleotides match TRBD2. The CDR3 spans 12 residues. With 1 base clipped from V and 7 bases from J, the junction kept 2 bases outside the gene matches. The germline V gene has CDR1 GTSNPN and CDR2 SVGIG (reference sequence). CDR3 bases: TGTGCCTGGAGTGCTAGCGGGGAGGAGCAGTACTTC. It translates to CAWSASGEEQYF.

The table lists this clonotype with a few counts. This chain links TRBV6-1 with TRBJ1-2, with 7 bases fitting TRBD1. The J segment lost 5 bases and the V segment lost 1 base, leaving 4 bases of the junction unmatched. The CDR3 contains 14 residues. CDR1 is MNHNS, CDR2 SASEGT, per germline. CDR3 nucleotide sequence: TGTGCCAGCAGTGAAGGACAGGGACCATATGGCTACACCTTC. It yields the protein CASSEGQGPYGYTF.

CDR3 sequence reads: CASSLETGEKLFF. DNA for the CDR3: TGTGCCAGCAGCTTAGAGACAGGAGAAAAACTGTTTTTT. The chain joins TRBV7-2 to TRBJ1-4, with D possibly matching TRBD1 (6 bases). This CDR3 is built from 13 residues. V gave up 1 base and J gave up 8 bases, with 8 bases separating them. Germline V gene lookup returns CDR1 SGHTA and CDR2 FQGNSA.

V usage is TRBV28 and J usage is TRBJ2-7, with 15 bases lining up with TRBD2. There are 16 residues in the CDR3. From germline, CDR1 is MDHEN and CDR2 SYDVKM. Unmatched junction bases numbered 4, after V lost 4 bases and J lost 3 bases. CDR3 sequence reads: CASSSWTSGGDYEQYF. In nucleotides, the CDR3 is TGTGCCAGCAGTTCGTGGACTAGCGGGGGGGACTACGAGCAGTACTTC.

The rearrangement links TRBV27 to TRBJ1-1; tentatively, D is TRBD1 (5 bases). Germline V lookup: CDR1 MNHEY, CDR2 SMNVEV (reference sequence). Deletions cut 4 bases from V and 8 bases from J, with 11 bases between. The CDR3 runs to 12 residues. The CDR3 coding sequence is TGTGCCAGCAGTTCCCCAGGGTCGGAAGCTTTCTTT. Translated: CASSSPGSEAFF.